This T cell receptor (beta chain) stems from a study of T cell responses to AZD1222 COVID-19 vaccine. The CDR3 is 14 amino acids. The V and J ends lost 0 bases and 2 bases, in that order; junction bases with no gene match: 1. Germline CDR1 SGHRS, CDR2 YFSETQ. Sequenced by immunoSEQ multiplex PCR; TCRdb stores in-frame clones only, minus some. The top ten hold 1.6% of the sample, which has 180,000 or so clones, approximately 88% seen once. The sample here was peripheral blood, taken on day 0 of AZD1222 vaccination. The receptor was derived from an adult in good health. The V and J genes are TRBV5-1 and TRBJ1-2; 7 bases agree with TRBD1. In DNA form, the CDR3 reads TGCGCCAGCAGCTTGGAGGGACAGAACTATGGCTACACCTTC. It yields the protein CASSLEGQNYGYTF.